This TCR beta chain comes out of a study of technical replicates of blood from a handful of donors (dated by TCRdb to 2017 to 2019). Libraries were prepared through the immunoSEQ multiplex PCR assay. This is the immuneACCESS table as TCRdb keeps it, with only in-frame sequences that have V and J called. A part of the clones is gone; compared with another copy, unresolved V genes explain less than half, and the rest is unexplained. This sample comprises approximately 89,000 clones, roughly 94% of them detected only once. 0.24% of the sample comes from the top ten. In the case of this clone: Its antigen remains unidentified. No qualities accompany the bases; no much larger clone lies one base away.

Sequencing was performed on T cells isolated from PBMCs. The TCR comes from a human donor in good health.

CDR3 reads: CAIGPRDGTDTQYF. The base sequence is TGTGCCATCGGGCCCCGCGACGGCACAGATACGCAGTATTTT. The chain is encoded by TRBV10-3 joined to TRBJ2-3, with an unclear D gene assignment. V is clipped by 8 bases and J by 1 base, and the sequence between their germline boundaries is 13 bases long. The germline V gene sets CDR1 to ENHRY and CDR2 to SYGVKD. Spanning cysteine to phenylalanine, the CDR3 consists of 14 amino acids. The retained sequence is limited to the CDR3, 42 bases, with the frame set at the first base.